Included here is one T cell receptor (beta chain) sequence, with context. This entry comes from a study of long-term antiretroviral therapy in people with HIV. Only United States sites treated participants with HIV. Germline CDR1 is SGHNT and CDR2 is YYREEE (reference sequence). This CDR3 has 15 amino acids. The V end lost 1 base, the J end lost 0 bases, and 7 bases lay between the germline ends. Assay version v3.0 of immunoSEQ was used, and it was run at survey level. The protocol was immunoSEQ multiplex PCR, while the TCRdb copy is restricted to in-frame clones and leaves out a portion. The sample carries 40,000 to 50,000 clones, around 93% recorded once.

The receptor's source is a young man with HIV. Sample: unsorted PBMCs, taken about 9.1 years after starting antiretroviral therapy. The V and J genes are TRBV5-4 and TRBJ1-4; D ambiguous. CDR3 nucleotide sequence: TGTGCCAGCAGCTTGATGGGTGCAACTAATGAAAAACTGTTTTTT. It is translated as CASSLMGATNEKLFF.